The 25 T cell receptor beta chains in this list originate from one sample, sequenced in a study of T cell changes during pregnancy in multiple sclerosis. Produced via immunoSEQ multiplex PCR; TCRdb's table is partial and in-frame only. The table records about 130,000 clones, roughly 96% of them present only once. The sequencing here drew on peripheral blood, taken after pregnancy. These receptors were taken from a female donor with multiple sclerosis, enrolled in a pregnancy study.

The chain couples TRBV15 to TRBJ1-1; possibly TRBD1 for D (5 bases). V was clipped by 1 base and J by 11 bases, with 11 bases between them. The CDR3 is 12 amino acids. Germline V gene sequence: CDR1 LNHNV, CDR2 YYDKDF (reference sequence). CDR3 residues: CATSRGGRLAFF. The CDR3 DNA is TGTGCCACCAGCAGAGGGGGGAGGTTGGCTTTCTTT.

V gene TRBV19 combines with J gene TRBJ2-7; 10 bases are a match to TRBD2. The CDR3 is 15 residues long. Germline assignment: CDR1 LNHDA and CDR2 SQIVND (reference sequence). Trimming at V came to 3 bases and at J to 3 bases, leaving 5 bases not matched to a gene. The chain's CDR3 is CASSITSGDIYEQYF. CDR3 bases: TGTGCCAGTAGTATTACTAGCGGGGATATCTACGAGCAGTACTTC.

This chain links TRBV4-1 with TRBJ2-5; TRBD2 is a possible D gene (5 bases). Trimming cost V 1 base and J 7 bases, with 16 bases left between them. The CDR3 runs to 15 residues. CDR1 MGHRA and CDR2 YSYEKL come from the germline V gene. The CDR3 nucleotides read TGCGCCAGCAGCCAAGGGGGAGTTACAGCCTCGACCCAGTACTTC. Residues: CASSQGGVTASTQYF.

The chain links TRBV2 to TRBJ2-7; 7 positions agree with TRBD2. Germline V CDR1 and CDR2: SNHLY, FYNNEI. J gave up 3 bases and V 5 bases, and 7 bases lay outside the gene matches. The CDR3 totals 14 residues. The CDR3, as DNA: TGTGCCAGCAGTATGACTAGCCCGGACTACGAGCAGTACTTC. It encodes CASSMTSPDYEQYF. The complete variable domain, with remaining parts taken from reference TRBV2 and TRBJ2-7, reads EPEVTQTPSHQVTQMGQEVILRCVPISNHLYFYWYRQILGQKVEFLVSFYNNEISEKSEIFDDQFSVERPDGSNFTLKIRSTKLEDSAMYFCASSMTSPDYEQYFGPGTRLTVT.

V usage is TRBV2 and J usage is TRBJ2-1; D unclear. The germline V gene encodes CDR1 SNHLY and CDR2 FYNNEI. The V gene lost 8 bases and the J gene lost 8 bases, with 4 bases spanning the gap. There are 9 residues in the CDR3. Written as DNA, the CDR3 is TGTGCCAGCTCAGATGAGCAGTTCTTC. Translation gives CASSDEQFF.

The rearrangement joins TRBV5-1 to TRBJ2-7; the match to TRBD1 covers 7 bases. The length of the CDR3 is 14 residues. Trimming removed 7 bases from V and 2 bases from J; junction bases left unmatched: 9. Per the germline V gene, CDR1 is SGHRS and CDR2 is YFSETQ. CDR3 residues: CASGHFDRAYEQYF. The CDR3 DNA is TGCGCCAGCGGACATTTTGACAGGGCCTACGAGCAGTACTTC.

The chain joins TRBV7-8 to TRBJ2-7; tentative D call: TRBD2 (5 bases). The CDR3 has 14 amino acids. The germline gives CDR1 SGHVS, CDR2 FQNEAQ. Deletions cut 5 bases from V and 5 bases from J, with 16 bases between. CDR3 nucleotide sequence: TGTGCCAGCAGCCCCTGGACGGGGATGGACGAGCAGTACTTC. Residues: CASSPWTGMDEQYF.

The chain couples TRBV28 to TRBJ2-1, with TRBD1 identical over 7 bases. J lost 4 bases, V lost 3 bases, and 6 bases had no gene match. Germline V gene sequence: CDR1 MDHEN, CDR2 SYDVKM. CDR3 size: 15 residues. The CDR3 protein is CASSFGDSVYNEQFF. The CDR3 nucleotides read TGTGCCAGCAGTTTTGGGGACAGCGTATACAATGAGCAGTTCTTC. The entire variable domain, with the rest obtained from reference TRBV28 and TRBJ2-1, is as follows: DVKVTQSSRYLVKRTGEKVFLECVQDMDHENMFWYRQDPGLGLRLIYFSYDVKMKEKGDIPEGYSVSREKKERFSLILESASTNQTSMYLCASSFGDSVYNEQFFGPGTRLTVL.

The CDR3 loop reads CASSKGQGGGEKLFF. The CDR3 bases are TGTGCCAGCAGTAAAGGACAGGGAGGGGGCGAAAAACTGTTTTTT. The chain has TRBV11-2 and TRBJ1-4; 8 positions match TRBD1. V trimming: 6 bases; J trimming: 8 bases; junction bases outside the gene matches: 11. Per germline, CDR1 SGHAT and CDR2 FQNNGV. The CDR3 sequence is 15 residues long.

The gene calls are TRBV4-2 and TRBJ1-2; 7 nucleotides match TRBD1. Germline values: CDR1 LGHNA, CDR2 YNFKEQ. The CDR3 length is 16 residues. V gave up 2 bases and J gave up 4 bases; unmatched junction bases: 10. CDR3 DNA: TGTGCCAGCAGCCAATCGAGGACAGGAGCTCTCTATGGCTACACCTTC. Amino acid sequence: CASSQSRTGALYGYTF.

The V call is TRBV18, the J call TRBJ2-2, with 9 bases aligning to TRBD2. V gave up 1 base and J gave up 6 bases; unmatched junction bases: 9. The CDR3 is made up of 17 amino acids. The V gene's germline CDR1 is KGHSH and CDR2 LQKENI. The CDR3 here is CASSPLVRGRASGELFF. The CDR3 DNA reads TGTGCCAGCTCACCACTAGTTCGCGGGAGGGCCTCCGGGGAGCTGTTTTTT.

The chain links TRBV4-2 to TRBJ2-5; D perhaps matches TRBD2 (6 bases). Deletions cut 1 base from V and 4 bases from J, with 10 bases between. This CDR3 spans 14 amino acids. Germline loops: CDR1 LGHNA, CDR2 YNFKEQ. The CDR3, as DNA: TGTGCCAGCAGCCAAGTTGTGCGGGGAGAGACCCAGTACTTC. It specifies CASSQVVRGETQYF.

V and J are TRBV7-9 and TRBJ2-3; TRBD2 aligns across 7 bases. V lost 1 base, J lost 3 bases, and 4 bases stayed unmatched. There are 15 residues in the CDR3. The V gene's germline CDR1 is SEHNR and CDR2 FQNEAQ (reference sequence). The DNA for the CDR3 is TGTGCCAGCAGCTTAGTAGAGGGAGGGACAGATACGCAGTATTTT. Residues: CASSLVEGGTDTQYF.

The CDR3 bases are TGTGCCATCAGTGAGAGACAGGAGCCAGAGACCCAGTACTTC. Amino acids: CAISERQEPETQYF. The chain has TRBV10-3 and TRBJ2-5, with a weak D call TRBD1 (6 bases). This CDR3 is 14 amino acids long. CDR1 is ENHRY, CDR2 SYGVKD, per germline. V was pared by 2 bases and J by 4 bases, with 11 bases between.

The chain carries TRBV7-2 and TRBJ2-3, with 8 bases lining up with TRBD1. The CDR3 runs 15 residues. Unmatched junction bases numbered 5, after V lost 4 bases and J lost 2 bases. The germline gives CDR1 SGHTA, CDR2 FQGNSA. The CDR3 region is CASSSTGGLTDTQYF. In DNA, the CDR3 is TGTGCCAGCAGCTCTACAGGGGGACTCACAGATACGCAGTATTTT.

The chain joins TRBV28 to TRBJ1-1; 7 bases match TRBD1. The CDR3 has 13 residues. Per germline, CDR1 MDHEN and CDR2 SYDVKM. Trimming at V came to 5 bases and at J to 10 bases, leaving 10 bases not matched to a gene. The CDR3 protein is CASSPSGGRGAFF. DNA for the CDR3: TGTGCCAGCAGTCCATCAGGGGGGCGCGGAGCTTTCTTT.

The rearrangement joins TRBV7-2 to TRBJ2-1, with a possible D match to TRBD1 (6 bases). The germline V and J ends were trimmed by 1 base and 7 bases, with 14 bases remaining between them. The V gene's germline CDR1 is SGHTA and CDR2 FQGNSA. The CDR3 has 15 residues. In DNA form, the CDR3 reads TGTGCCAGCAGCTTAGAAGGGGGTTCCCTTAATGAGCAGTTCTTC. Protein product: CASSLEGGSLNEQFF.

CDR3 protein: CAISESDGRAGEQYF. The CDR3 bases are TGTGCCATCAGTGAGTCGGACGGGAGGGCCGGCGAGCAGTACTTC. V usage is TRBV10-3 and J usage is TRBJ2-7, with TRBD2 matching over 8 bases. The V gene end was trimmed by 0 bases and the J gene end by 6 bases; junction bases not matched to a gene: 7. Germline-derived CDR1 and CDR2 are ENHRY and SYGVKD. The CDR3 spans 15 residues.

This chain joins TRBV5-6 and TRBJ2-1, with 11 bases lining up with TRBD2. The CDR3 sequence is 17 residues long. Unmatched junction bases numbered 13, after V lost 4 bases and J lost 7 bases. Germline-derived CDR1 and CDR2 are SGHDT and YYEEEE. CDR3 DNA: TGTGCCAGCAGCCCCATAGCGGGAGGGGGATTTACAAATGAGCAGTTCTTC. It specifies CASSPIAGGGFTNEQFF.

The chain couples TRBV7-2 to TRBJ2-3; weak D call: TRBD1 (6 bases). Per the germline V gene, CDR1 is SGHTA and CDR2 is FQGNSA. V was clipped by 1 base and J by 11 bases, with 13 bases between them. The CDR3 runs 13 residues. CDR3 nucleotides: TGTGCCAGCAGCTTAGGGCTGGCAGGGGAGCAGTATTTT. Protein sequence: CASSLGLAGEQYF.

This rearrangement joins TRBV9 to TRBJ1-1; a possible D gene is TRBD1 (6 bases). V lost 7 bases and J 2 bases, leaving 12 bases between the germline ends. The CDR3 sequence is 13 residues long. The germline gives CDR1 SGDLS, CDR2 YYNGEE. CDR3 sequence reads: CASGDRYNTEAFF. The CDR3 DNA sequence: TGTGCCAGCGGAGACAGGTACAACACTGAAGCTTTCTTT. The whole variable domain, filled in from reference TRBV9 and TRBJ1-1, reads DSGVTQTPKHLITATGQRVTLRCSPRSGDLSVYWYQQSLDQGLQFLIQYYNGEERAKGNILERFSAQQFPDLHSELNLSSLELGDSALYFCASGDRYNTEAFFGQGTRLTVV.

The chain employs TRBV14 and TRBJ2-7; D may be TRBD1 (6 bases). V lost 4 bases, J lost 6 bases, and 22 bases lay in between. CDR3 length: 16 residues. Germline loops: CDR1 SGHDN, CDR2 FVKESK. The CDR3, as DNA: TGTGCCAGCAGCCCACAAACAGGGACATTATCTACCGAGCAGTACTTC. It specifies CASSPQTGTLSTEQYF.

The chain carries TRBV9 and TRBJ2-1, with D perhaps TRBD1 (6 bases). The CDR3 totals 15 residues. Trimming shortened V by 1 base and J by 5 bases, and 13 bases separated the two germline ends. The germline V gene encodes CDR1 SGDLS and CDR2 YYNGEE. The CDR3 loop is CASSVTGLTHNEQFF. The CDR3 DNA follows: TGTGCCAGCAGCGTAACAGGGCTCACACACAATGAGCAGTTCTTC.

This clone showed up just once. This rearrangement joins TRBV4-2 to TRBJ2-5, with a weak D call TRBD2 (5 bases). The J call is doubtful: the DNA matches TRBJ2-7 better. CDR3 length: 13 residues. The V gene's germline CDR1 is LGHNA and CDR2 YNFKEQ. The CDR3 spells CASSRLGGYEQYF. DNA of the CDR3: TGTGCCAGCAGCCGCCTTGGAGGCTACGAGCAGTACTTC.

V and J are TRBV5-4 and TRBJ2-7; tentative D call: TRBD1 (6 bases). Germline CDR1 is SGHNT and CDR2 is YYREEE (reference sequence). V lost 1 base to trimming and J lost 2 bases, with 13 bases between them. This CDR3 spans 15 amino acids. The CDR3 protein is CASSLIPDRTYEQYF. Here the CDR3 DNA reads TGTGCCAGCAGCTTGATCCCTGACAGGACCTACGAGCAGTACTTC.